This record concerns one T cell receptor (beta chain) sequence. The antigen it recognizes is unknown. No qualities accompany the bases; no much larger clone lies one base away. The time point label, read with the paper, signifies: individuals recovered from natural SARS-CoV-2 infection. At the junction V is shortened by 6 bases and J by 5 bases, with 10 bases in between. Per the germline V gene, MNHEY is the CDR1 and SVGAGI is the CDR2. Measured from the cysteine to the phenylalanine, the CDR3 is 12 residues long. The sequence is cut down to CDR3 DNA, 36 bases in frame from base 1. The entry originates in a study of Ad26.COV2.S vaccination and SARS-CoV-2 variants (dated by TCRdb to the early 2020s). Turning to the overall study: The specificity and breadth of SARS-CoV-2-reactive T cell receptors after Ad26.COV2.S vaccination were assessed by TCRbeta repertoire sequencing. The TCR-sequenced set comprised approximately 32 samples: some 20 Ad26.COV2.S vaccine recipients, 5 placebo recipients and 8 SARS-CoV-2 convalescent individuals.

TCRbeta CDR3 regions were sequenced with the immunoSEQ Assay. After extraction, genomic DNA underwent amplification by bias-controlled multiplex PCR, followed by high-throughput sequencing. In the authors' own workflow: To quantify the absolute abundance of each unique TCRbeta CDR3 region, sequences were collapsed and filtered. T cell fraction was estimated by normalizing TCRbeta template counts to usable DNA, with usable DNA measured through amplification of reference genes found in all nucleated cells. Repertoire TCRs were annotated as SARS-CoV-2-specific by exact matching of V gene, CDR3 amino acid sequence and J gene to a known reactive TCR set. MIRA supplied the reference SARS-CoV-2 TCR set, which was filtered for enrichment in COVID-19-positive ImmuneCODE repertoires so that public or cross-reactive TCRs were removed. Using the MIRA antigens, annotated TCRs were further analysed by specific ORF or by position within an ORF. Breadth was defined as annotated unique rearrangements over total unique productive rearrangements; depth was the summed frequency of those rearrangements. TCR breadth was compared between groups using two-sided Wilcoxon rank-sum tests. Sourced from immuneACCESS, this table was stored by TCRdb with only in-frame sequences that have V and J called. A share of the clones is absent; for the studies checked, an unresolved V gene accounts for under half, and the remainder has no known explanation. The V and J calls and clone size were taken over from that table, and D and trimming were inferred from the DNA. The sample contains about 350,000 clones, about 90% of them found a single time. The ten largest clones represent 3% to 5% of the sample.

Study-wide conclusions, independent of this receptor: Substantial breadth of spike-specific CD8+ and CD4+ T cell responses was reported after vaccination. Vaccine and placebo recipients had comparable non-spike TCR breadth, which fits with the vaccine containing only spike. Ad26.COV2.S recipients had higher spike-specific TCR breadth than placebo recipients (P = 0.0014). According to the authors, total T cell responses may have been underestimated by the TCR breadth and depth analyses.

The V and J genes are TRBV6-5 and TRBJ2-5; the D gene identity is not certain. The specimen comprised peripheral blood, sampled after recovery from COVID-19. The clonotype originates from a human donor who had recovered from COVID-19. This receptor has the CDR3 CASSALGETQYF. The sequence in DNA is TGTGCCAGCAGCGCCTTGGGGGAGACCCAGTACTTC.